The clone carrying this T cell receptor (beta chain) was seen more than once but under ten times. Its target is not known. The sample originates from a study of cytomegalovirus exposure and HLA in healthy donors. For the study at large: Earlier findings included some 100 million unique TCR beta sequences obtained from roughly 200 million T cells.

Germline trimming cut 4 bases from V and 9 bases from J; bases unmatched to any gene: 8. The CDR3 covers 14 residues. CDR1 SGHRS and CDR2 YFSETQ come from the germline V gene. PCR primers comprised 60 Vbeta and 13 Jbeta primers. Data came from immunoSEQ multiplex PCR; TCRdb stores just in-frame clones and leaves some out. The sample contains 120,000 or so clones, 75% to 85% of which appear only once. Study-wide results and caveats: Later work showed greater clonal expansion in HLA-associated TCR beta chains than in equally common others.

While unrecorded immune exposures were likely, the donors were nominally healthy when sampled. The receptor was derived from a young man in good health and CMV-seronegative. The V and J genes are TRBV5-1 and TRBJ2-7, with 12 bases aligning to TRBD1. Material: PBMCs. The CDR3 nucleotides are TGCGCCAGCAGCCCCGGGACAGGGGGCTACACGCAGTACTTC. Translating it yields CASSPGTGGYTQYF.